Each of the 32 T cell receptor beta chains below was sequenced from the same sample in a study of T-cell reconstitution after alpha-beta-depleted transplantation in children. During its preparation, the TCRbeta library received unique molecular identifiers. A single record per CDR3 protein comes from TCRdb applying MiXCR to the PCR reads. The sample comprises around 240,000 distinct CDR3 sequences, approximately 8.9% of which are singletons, and nearly 6.5% rests with the top ten. Sample: PBMCs, mostly from graft donor cells, taken 180 days after TCRalphabeta/CD19-depleted stem cell transplant. The receptors were gathered from a male patient between 5 and 17 years old who had a stem cell transplant for acute lymphoblastic leukemia, so the T cells may come from the graft donor.

This clonotype was found many times. This sequence joins TRBV20-1 and TRBJ1-1; D is perhaps TRBD1 (5 bases). The CDR3 is made up of 13 amino acids. The V end was cut by 0 bases, the J end by 6 bases, with 11 bases between. Germline-derived CDR1 and CDR2 are DFQATT and SNEGSKA (reference sequence). The CDR3 here is CSARDSGQSEAFF. In DNA form, the CDR3 reads TGCAGTGCTAGAGATTCTGGACAATCTGAAGCTTTCTTT.

This clonotype was detected ten times or more. The gene calls are TRBV5-6 and TRBJ2-3, with 8 positions matching TRBD2. The germline V gene has CDR1 SGHDT and CDR2 YYEEEE. This CDR3 has 13 residues. The V segment lost 1 base and the J segment 9 bases; nucleotides outside the gene matches: 4. The CDR3 region is CASSLNSGKTQYF. The CDR3 DNA sequence: TGTGCCAGCAGCTTGAATAGCGGGAAAACGCAGTATTTT.

Many counts were recorded for this clonotype. The chain uses TRBV5-8 and TRBJ2-6, with D hard to call. V was cut by 0 bases and J by 0 bases, with 7 bases left in between. The length of the CDR3 is 16 residues. CDR1 is SGHTS and CDR2 is YDEGEE in the germline V gene. The CDR3 sequence is CASSLGPVSGANVLTF. DNA for the CDR3: TGTGCCAGCAGCTTGGGACCCGTCTCTGGGGCCAACGTCCTGACTTTC.

This clonotype was counted many times. In DNA form, the CDR3 reads TGCAGTGCTAGAGATGGGGACTCCTACGAGCAGTACTTC. This encodes CSARDGDSYEQYF. The rearrangement joins TRBV20-1 to TRBJ2-7, with D unclear. V lost 0 bases and J 0 bases, leaving 6 bases between the germline ends. Germline lookup yields CDR1 DFQATT and CDR2 SNEGSKA (reference sequence). The CDR3 has 13 residues.

The sample holds many counts of this clonotype. This rearrangement joins TRBV7-9 to TRBJ2-6; D might be TRBD1 (5 bases). The V end lost 4 bases, the J end lost 2 bases, and 9 bases lay between the germline ends. Germline CDR1 and CDR2: SEHNR and FQNEAQ (reference sequence). The CDR3 spans 15 residues. Here the CDR3 reads CASSWQGTGANVLTF. The CDR3 DNA reads TGTGCCAGCAGCTGGCAGGGTACTGGGGCCAACGTCCTGACTTTC.

The sample holds many counts of this clonotype. The chain links TRBV5-1 to TRBJ1-5; TRBD1 might be the D (6 bases). Trimming shortened V by 5 bases and J by 5 bases, and 11 bases separated the two germline ends. The length of the CDR3 is 13 residues. Germline CDR1 is SGHRS and CDR2 is YFSETQ. CDR3 DNA sequence: TGCGCCAGCAGTTCCGAGGGGGATCAGCCCCAGCATTTT. Translating gives CASSSEGDQPQHF. The whole variable domain, filled in from reference TRBV5-1 and TRBJ1-5, reads KAGVTQTPRYLIKTRGQQVTLSCSPISGHRSVSWYQQTPGQGLQFLFEYFSETQRNKGNFPGRFSGRQFSNSRSEMNVSTLELGDSALYLCASSSEGDQPQHFGDGTRLSIL.

This clonotype was seen many times. The chain has TRBV4-3 and TRBJ2-7; 8 nucleotides agree with TRBD1. CDR3 size: 15 residues. V dropped 3 bases and J dropped 2; count of bases not matched to a gene: 6. The V gene's germline CDR1 is LGHNA and CDR2 YSLEER. The CDR3 protein is CASSHTRTGPYEQYF. The CDR3 DNA reads as TGCGCCAGCAGCCACACTCGGACAGGGCCCTACGAGCAGTACTTC.

In its sample, this clonotype was seen many times. The CDR3 bases are TGCGCCAGCAGCCAAGATTCGGGGCAGCCTAGCTACGAGCAGTACTTC. It translates to CASSQDSGQPSYEQYF. J is TRBJ2-7 and V is TRBV4-1; possibly TRBD1 or TRBD2 for D (5 bases each). Germline CDR1 and CDR2: MGHRA and YSYEKL. Trimming cost V 0 bases and J 3 bases, with 15 bases left between them. This CDR3 comprises 16 residues.

This clonotype was seen a handful of times. The chain employs TRBV11-2 and TRBJ2-3, with D possibly TRBD2 on 6 matching bases. This CDR3 has 14 amino acids. Between the trimmed V and J ends, which lost 7 bases and 0 bases, there was a span of 11 bases. The germline V gene encodes CDR1 SGHAT and CDR2 FQNNGV. For the CDR3, the DNA is TGTGCCAGCACCCCGGGACTCAGCACAGATACGCAGTATTTT. It encodes CASTPGLSTDTQYF.

This clonotype was counted many times. CDR3 sequence reads: CASSPWGDRTDTQYF. CDR3 DNA: TGTGCCAGCAGCCCATGGGGGGATCGCACAGATACGCAGTATTTT. V is TRBV7-3 and J is TRBJ2-3; a possible D gene is TRBD2 (6 bases). The CDR3 covers 15 residues. Per germline, CDR1 SGHTA and CDR2 FQGTGA. Trimming removed 5 bases from V and 1 base from J, with 13 bases in between. Full variable domain (missing parts from reference TRBV7-3 and TRBJ2-3): GAGVSQTPSNKVTEKGKYVELRCDPISGHTALYWYRQSLGQGPEFLIYFQGTGAADDSGLPNDRFFAVRPEGSVSTLKIQRTERGDSAVYLCASSPWGDRTDTQYFGPGTRLTVL.

The chain has TRBV18 and TRBJ2-3; D is perhaps TRBD1 or TRBD2 (5 bases each). This CDR3 is 16 amino acids long. Deletions cut 1 base from V and 0 bases from J, with 11 bases between. Germline assignment: CDR1 KGHSH and CDR2 LQKENI. The CDR3: CASSPRGLTSTDTQYF. The CDR3 nucleotides read TGTGCCAGCTCACCACGGGGGTTGACTAGCACAGATACGCAGTATTTT.

At least ten counts were recorded for this clonotype. The chain carries TRBV7-6 and TRBJ2-5; 8 nucleotides match TRBD1. CDR3 length equals 14 residues. V gave up 4 bases and J gave up 2 bases; unmatched junction bases: 3. The germline gives CDR1 SGHVS, CDR2 FNYEAQ. CDR3: CASSSGQVQETQYF. The DNA of the CDR3 is TGTGCCAGCAGCTCGGGACAGGTACAAGAGACCCAGTACTTC.

Many counts were recorded for this clonotype. The genes are TRBV5-6 and TRBJ2-2; D not certain. The CDR3 spans 12 residues. From germline, CDR1 is SGHDT and CDR2 YYEEEE. Trimming pared 2 bases from V and 5 bases from J, leaving 4 bases between. The CDR3 nucleotides are TGTGCCAGCAGCTTTGGGACCGGGGAGCTGTTTTTT. Translating it yields CASSFGTGELFF.

There are many counts of this clonotype. CDR3 amino acids: CASSVHRDRAGEQYF. The CDR3, as DNA: TGTGCCAGCAGCGTTCACCGGGACAGGGCGGGCGAGCAGTACTTC. V usage is TRBV3-1 and J usage is TRBJ2-7; 9 bases are shared with TRBD1. This CDR3 is 15 amino acids long. V lost 5 bases, J lost 6 bases, and 11 bases stayed unmatched. Germline values: CDR1 LGHDT, CDR2 YNNKEL (reference sequence).

This clonotype was picked up many times. As DNA, the CDR3 is TGTGCCAGCATCTCAATCGCACCGGGGGAGGCCACCCAAGAGACCCAGTACTTC. Translation gives CASISIAPGEATQETQYF. The chain couples TRBV21-1 to TRBJ2-5; TRBD2 is the table's D call and was not checked against the DNA. TRBV21-1 is noted as a pseudogene. CDR3 size: 18 residues.

This clonotype has a count of ten or more. The chain recombines TRBV6-2 or TRBV6-3 with TRBJ2-3; TRBD1 or TRBD2 may be the D gene (6 bases each). The CDR3 loop spans 15 amino acids. The germline gives CDR1 MNHEY, CDR2 SVGEGT. V lost 2 bases and J lost 0, with 9 bases in between. Here the CDR3 DNA reads TGTGCCAGCAGTTACAGGGGGGATAGCACAGATACGCAGTATTTT. This gives the protein CASSYRGDSTDTQYF.

This clonotype was observed many times. This chain joins TRBV6-5 and TRBJ2-1, with no clear D. The length of the CDR3 is 11 residues. Germline V lookup: CDR1 MNHEY, CDR2 SVGAGI. Trimming pared 0 bases from V and 11 bases from J, leaving 5 bases between. The chain's CDR3 is CASSYSEKQFF. In DNA, the CDR3 is TGTGCCAGCAGTTACTCCGAGAAGCAGTTCTTC.

Many counts were recorded for this clonotype. This sequence joins TRBV28 and TRBJ2-3, with TRBD2 matching 9 bases. Trimming at V came to 11 bases and at J to 2 bases, leaving 14 bases not matched to a gene. The CDR3 runs to 16 residues. Germline V gene data show CDR1 as MDHEN and CDR2 as SYDVKM. The CDR3 DNA follows: TGTGCCGGCGGGGGGGGACTAGGAGGAAACACAGATACGCAGTATTTT. Translation: CAGGGGLGGNTDTQYF. The full variable domain, with the rest looked up from reference TRBV28 and TRBJ2-3, is DVKVTQSSRYLVKRTGEKVFLECVQDMDHENMFWYRQDPGLGLRLIYFSYDVKMKEKGDIPEGYSVSREKKERFSLILESASTNQTSMYLCAGGGGLGGNTDTQYFGPGTRLTVL.

This clonotype was counted ten times or more. The chain couples TRBV7-2 to TRBJ2-1, with a tentative D call TRBD2 (6 bases). V dropped 0 bases and J dropped 8 bases, with 20 bases sitting between them. This CDR3 spans 17 amino acids. Germline values: CDR1 SGHTA, CDR2 FQGNSA. The CDR3, as DNA: TGTGCCAGCAGCTTAGCGCCACGGTACCGCGGGATAGATGAGCAGTTCTTC. Translation gives CASSLAPRYRGIDEQFF.

This clonotype has ten or more counts. The V gene is TRBV3-1, the J gene TRBJ1-1; no firm D call. Germline CDR1 reads LGHDT; CDR2 reads YNNKEL (reference sequence). This CDR3 region has 16 residues. Trimming removed 3 bases at V and 6 bases at J, with 20 bases between. CDR3 sequence reads: CASSHRGRTSVPEAFF. CDR3 nucleotides: TGTGCCAGCAGCCACCGCGGGCGTACGTCGGTCCCTGAAGCTTTCTTT.

This clonotype was recorded at least ten times. The chain uses TRBV27 and TRBJ2-1; D may be TRBD1 or TRBD2 (5 bases each). The CDR3 length is 15 residues. Trimming stripped 10 bases from V and 0 bases from J, with 16 bases between. Germline V gene lookup returns CDR1 MNHEY and CDR2 SMNVEV (reference sequence). The CDR3 protein is CATKTGGSSYNEQFF. DNA for the CDR3: TGTGCCACAAAAACAGGAGGTAGCTCCTACAATGAGCAGTTCTTC.

This clonotype occurred many times. The chain is built from TRBV12-3 or TRBV12-4 and TRBJ1-5; D is unresolved. V was cut by 7 bases and J by 0 bases, with 4 bases left in between. The CDR3 spans 12 residues. The CDR3: CASTSSNQPQHF. The CDR3, as DNA: TGTGCCAGCACCTCTAGCAATCAGCCCCAGCATTTT.

This clonotype was recorded many times. The V gene is TRBV9, the J gene TRBJ1-5; the D is unclear. The CDR3 runs to 15 residues. Trimming pared 4 bases from V and 0 bases from J, leaving 11 bases between. In germline, CDR1 is SGDLS, CDR2 YYNGEE. CDR3 DNA sequence: TGTGCCAGCAGCCCCGGTATCAATAGCAATCAGCCCCAGCATTTT. Translating gives CASSPGINSNQPQHF.

This chain joins TRBV5-6 and TRBJ2-7, with 12 bases that match TRBD2. The CDR3 totals 18 residues. V was clipped by 5 bases and J by 2 bases; unmatched bases: 14. Germline V lookup: CDR1 SGHDT, CDR2 YYEEEE. The CDR3 DNA is TGTGCCAGCAGACCGCTAGCGGGAGGGGCCCCCGCCCCCTACGAGCAGTACTTC. It encodes CASRPLAGGAPAPYEQYF.

This clonotype was recorded many times. J is TRBJ1-3 and V is TRBV5-1; no reliable D call. V gave up 0 bases and J gave up 0 bases, with 4 bases separating them. The CDR3 is 14 residues long. Germline V gene lookup returns CDR1 SGHRS and CDR2 YFSETQ. CDR3 sequence (DNA): TGCGCCAGCAGCTTGGAGAGCTCTGGAAACACCATATATTTT. Translated, it gives CASSLESSGNTIYF.

Many counts were recorded for this clonotype. V is TRBV5-1 and J is TRBJ1-6, with D perhaps TRBD1 (5 bases). This CDR3 is built from 13 residues. Germline CDR1 SGHRS, CDR2 YFSETQ. Trimming cost V 4 bases and J 10 bases, with 12 bases left between them. CDR3 region: CASSPGNRSPLHF. CDR3 sequence (DNA): TGCGCCAGCAGCCCGGGGAACAGGTCACCCCTCCACTTT.

With regard to this clonotype: This clone may be a read error of a much larger clone one base away. The chain has TRBV18 and TRBJ2-5; D is possibly TRBD1 (5 bases). Germline-derived CDR1 and CDR2 are KGHSH and LQKENI. The CDR3 loop spans 14 amino acids. Trimming removed 4 bases from V and 2 bases from J, with 11 bases in between. The CDR3 nucleotides are TGTGCCAGCTCACTTCTAAAGGGGCAAGAGACCCAGTACTTC. Its translation: CASSLLKGQETQYF.

Ten or more counts support this clonotype. This chain joins TRBV10-3 and TRBJ2-1; TRBD2 agrees at 11 bases. Germline CDR1 reads ENHRY; CDR2 reads SYGVKD. This CDR3 is built from 15 residues. J was trimmed by 8 bases and V by 6 bases; bases with no gene match: 9. Written as DNA, the CDR3 is TGTGCCATCAGGAGGGGACTAGCGGTTGAGGATGAGCAGTTCTTC. Amino acid sequence: CAIRRGLAVEDEQFF.

In this sample, this clonotype turned up many times. This chain uses TRBV20-1 with TRBJ2-7; TRBD1 or TRBD2 may be the D gene (5 bases each). Germline V gene data show CDR1 as DFQATT and CDR2 as SNEGSKA (reference sequence). Trimming shortened V by 6 bases and J by 0 bases, and 15 bases separated the two germline ends. This CDR3 is 14 amino acids long. CDR3 protein: CSAPREGSSYEQYF. The DNA of the CDR3 is TGCAGTGCCCCTCGCGAGGGGAGCTCCTACGAGCAGTACTTC.

This clonotype showed up many times. This chain uses TRBV4-2 with TRBJ2-3, with TRBD2 matching over 9 bases. V trimming: 0 bases; J trimming: 1 base; junction bases outside the gene matches: 2. The CDR3 spans 16 residues. Germline V gives CDR1 LGHNA, CDR2 YNFKEQ. The chain's CDR3 is CASSQDSGGRTDTQYF. The CDR3 nucleotides read TGTGCCAGCAGCCAAGATAGCGGGGGCCGCACAGATACGCAGTATTTT.

This clonotype came up many times. The rearrangement uses TRBV5-1 and TRBJ2-2; no clear D. CDR3 length: 14 residues. V gave up 0 bases and J gave up 4 bases, with 7 bases separating them. Germline CDR1 reads SGHRS; CDR2 reads YFSETQ. The CDR3 DNA follows: TGCGCCAGCAGCTTGGCCACAGTCACCGGGGAGCTGTTTTTT. Translation: CASSLATVTGELFF.

This clonotype appeared many times. The genes are TRBV4-3 and TRBJ1-1; the D gene is possibly TRBD1 (6 bases). The V and J ends lost 3 bases and 4 bases respectively, with 18 bases between them. This CDR3 is built from 16 residues. Germline V gene data show CDR1 as LGHNA and CDR2 as YSLEER. In DNA, the CDR3 is TGCGCCAGCAGCCAGGAGGTACAGGGAACCGGCACTGAAGCTTTCTTT. It codes for CASSQEVQGTGTEAFF.